These 27 T cell receptor beta chains originate from one sample sequenced in a study of cytomegalovirus exposure and HLA in healthy donors. PCR primers comprised 60 Vbeta and 13 Jbeta primers. TCRdb keeps only in-frame clones here, not all; method: immunoSEQ multiplex PCR. The table has about 190,000 clones, more than 70% seen once; the top ten hold about 1%. The sequenced material came from PBMCs. The receptors shown here come from a middle-aged woman in good health and CMV-seronegative.

The chain recombines TRBV7-9 with TRBJ2-1, with D tentatively TRBD2 (5 bases). V dropped 6 bases and J dropped 7 bases, with 16 bases sitting between them. Germline V lookup: CDR1 SEHNR, CDR2 FQNEAQ (reference sequence). The CDR3 contains 14 residues. The CDR3 DNA sequence: TGTGCCAGCAGGAAACTAGAATCCCCAAATGAGCAGTTCTTC. Protein product: CASRKLESPNEQFF.

This chain joins TRBV27 and TRBJ2-7; weak D call: TRBD2 (5 bases). The CDR3 contains 14 residues. The V end was cut by 3 bases, the J end by 3 bases, with 12 bases between. Germline V gives CDR1 MNHEY, CDR2 SMNVEV (reference sequence). CDR3 in amino acids: CASSLSEGVYEQYF. Written as DNA, the CDR3 is TGTGCCAGCAGTTTGTCCGAGGGAGTCTACGAGCAGTACTTC.

This clone has only a few counts. The V and J genes are TRBV19 and TRBJ1-1, with 8 nucleotides matching TRBD1. With 3 bases clipped from V and 3 bases from J, the junction kept 6 bases outside the gene matches. There are 15 residues in the CDR3. The germline V gene has CDR1 LNHDA and CDR2 SQIVND (reference sequence). Here the CDR3 DNA reads TGTGCCAGTAGTATTATCGGACAGGGCGACACTGAAGCTTTCTTT. Translated, it gives CASSIIGQGDTEAFF.

The chain carries TRBV9 and TRBJ1-1; no reliable D call. The V and J ends lost 0 bases and 6 bases respectively, with 9 bases between them. The CDR3 covers 13 residues. Looked up from germline, CDR1 is SGDLS and CDR2 is YYNGEE. The CDR3 DNA is TGTGCCAGCAGCGTAGACGGGTGGTCTGAAGCTTTCTTT. Residues: CASSVDGWSEAFF.

The chain has TRBV19 and TRBJ1-2, with 7 positions matching TRBD1. The J segment lost 2 bases and the V segment lost 1 base, leaving 1 base of the junction unmatched. The CDR3 covers 14 residues. From germline, CDR1 is LNHDA and CDR2 SQIVND (reference sequence). This CDR3 reads CASSIGGQNYGYTF. DNA for the CDR3: TGTGCCAGTAGTATAGGGGGACAGAACTATGGCTACACCTTC. Together with reference TRBV19 and TRBJ1-2, the CDR3 gives the full variable domain: DGGITQSPKYLFRKEGQNVTLSCEQNLNHDAMYWYRQDPGQGLRLIYYSQIVNDFQKGDIAEGYSVSREKKESFPLTVTSAQKNPTAFYLCASSIGGQNYGYTFGSGTRLTVV.

This clone was picked up a small number of times. The chain is built from TRBV12-5 and TRBJ2-3; 16 nucleotides align to TRBD2. The length of the CDR3 is 17 residues. Losses at the gene ends were 5 bases for V and 6 bases for J; bases not matched to a gene: 8. In germline, CDR1 is LGHNT, CDR2 FRNRAP. CDR3 in amino acids: CASGPGTSGRAADTQYF. DNA of the CDR3: TGTGCTAGTGGTCCAGGGACTAGCGGGAGGGCCGCGGATACGCAGTATTTT.

This chain joins TRBV15 and TRBJ2-5, with D perhaps TRBD1 (5 bases). Near its end, the DNA agrees better with TRBJ2-7, so the J call may be wrong. The CDR3 is made up of 14 amino acids. Germline V lookup: CDR1 LNHNV, CDR2 YYDKDF (reference sequence). CDR3 residues: CATSTQGTHYEQYF. In DNA, the CDR3 is TGTGCCACCAGCACTCAGGGAACGCACTACGAGCAGTACTTC.

This clone was counted a single time. The V and J genes are TRBV9 and TRBJ2-3; 7 nucleotides align to TRBD2. Per the germline V gene, CDR1 is SGDLS and CDR2 is YYNGEE. The CDR3 has 17 residues. V dropped 0 bases and J dropped 2; count of bases not matched to a gene: 9. The CDR3 here is CASSVGAAGEYTDTQYF. The CDR3 coding sequence is TGTGCCAGCAGCGTAGGGGCGGCGGGAGAATACACAGATACGCAGTATTTT. Full variable domain (outside the CDR3, taken from reference TRBV9 and TRBJ2-3): DSGVTQTPKHLITATGQRVTLRCSPRSGDLSVYWYQQSLDQGLQFLIQYYNGEERAKGNILERFSAQQFPDLHSELNLSSLELGDSALYFCASSVGAAGEYTDTQYFGPGTRLTVL.

V usage is TRBV5-6 and J usage is TRBJ2-7; TRBD2 aligns across 16 bases. The CDR3 spans 17 residues. V lost 7 bases to trimming and J lost 2 bases; unmatched junction nucleotides: 9. The V gene's germline CDR1 is SGHDT and CDR2 YYEEEE. CDR3 in amino acids: CASRHGTSGRATYEQYF. The DNA for the CDR3 is TGTGCCAGCCGCCACGGGACTAGCGGGAGGGCCACCTACGAGCAGTACTTC.

The chain uses TRBV28 and TRBJ1-1; D is unclear. The germline gives CDR1 MDHEN, CDR2 SYDVKM. This CDR3 comprises 11 residues. Trimming took off 11 bases at V and 5 bases at J, with 12 bases between the two ends. The CDR3 DNA follows: TGTGCCTCCTCAGGAGGAACTGAAGCTTTCTTT. Translation: CASSGGTEAFF. Combining the CDR3 with reference TRBV28 and TRBJ1-1 gives the whole variable domain DVKVTQSSRYLVKRTGEKVFLECVQDMDHENMFWYRQDPGLGLRLIYFSYDVKMKEKGDIPEGYSVSREKKERFSLILESASTNQTSMYLCASSGGTEAFFGQGTRLTVV.

The V call is TRBV25-1, the J call TRBJ2-3; perhaps TRBD1 as D (5 bases). The V and J ends lost 1 base and 2 bases respectively, with 19 bases between them. Germline V gives CDR1 MGHDK, CDR2 SYGVNS. The CDR3 contains 18 residues. CDR3 coding DNA: TGTGCCAGCAGTGAATGGGGCACCCGAGCCCTTAACACAGATACGCAGTATTTT. This codes for CASSEWGTRALNTDTQYF.

The CDR3 reads CASSTQVYSNQPQHF. CDR3 nucleotides: TGTGCCAGTAGTACCCAGGTTTATAGCAATCAGCCCCAGCATTTT. The chain has TRBV19 and TRBJ1-5; D ambiguous. V was pared by 4 bases and J by 0 bases, with 10 bases between. Germline V gene lookup returns CDR1 LNHDA and CDR2 SQIVND (reference sequence). CDR3 length equals 15 residues.

The rearrangement uses TRBV4-3 and TRBJ1-5, with no clear D. The CDR3 runs to 14 residues. Germline CDR1 and CDR2: LGHNA and YSLEER. Trimming took off 8 bases at V and 6 bases at J, with 17 bases between the two ends. CDR3: CASSPQLSAQPQHF. The CDR3 DNA sequence: TGCGCCAGCTCCCCCCAGTTATCCGCTCAGCCCCAGCATTTT.

As regards this clone: Other DNA sequences in this sample translate to the same CDR3. This chain connects TRBV27 to TRBJ1-2, with 8 nucleotides matching TRBD1. Looked up from germline, CDR1 is MNHEY and CDR2 is SMNVEV (reference sequence). The CDR3 is 13 amino acids. The V segment lost 3 bases and the J segment 4 bases; nucleotides outside the gene matches: 1. CDR3 sequence reads: CASSFQGAYGYTF. CDR3 nucleotides: TGTGCCAGCAGTTTCCAGGGGGCCTATGGCTACACCTTC.

The chain uses TRBV4-3 and TRBJ2-1; D unclear. Germline V gives CDR1 LGHNA, CDR2 YSLEER. Trimming left V 3 bases short and J 0 bases short, with 9 bases between. The CDR3 loop spans 15 amino acids. In DNA form, the CDR3 reads TGCGCCAGCAGCCAGGGCTCGAGCTCCTACAATGAGCAGTTCTTC. This codes for CASSQGSSSYNEQFF.

The chain has TRBV9 and TRBJ2-7, with 7 positions matching TRBD1. The CDR3 length is 15 residues. Per the germline V gene, CDR1 is SGDLS and CDR2 is YYNGEE. V gave up 3 bases and J gave up 5 bases; unmatched junction bases: 11. CDR3 in amino acids: CASSAPDRVRDEQYF. CDR3 bases: TGTGCCAGCAGCGCCCCTGACAGGGTTAGGGACGAGCAGTACTTC.

In regard to this clone: The sample holds other DNA sequences that translate to the same CDR3. V gene TRBV7-9 combines with J gene TRBJ1-4; 9 bases match TRBD1. Germline V CDR1 and CDR2: SEHNR, FQNEAQ (reference sequence). The CDR3 contains 14 residues. V was pared by 5 bases and J by 5 bases, with 3 bases of the junction left unmatched. As DNA, the CDR3 is TGTGCCAGCAGCCCCGGGACAGGGAATGAAAAACTGTTTTTT. This translates into CASSPGTGNEKLFF.

The chain carries TRBV7-2 and TRBJ1-2; tentatively, D is TRBD1 (5 bases). The CDR3 totals 13 residues. Germline-derived CDR1 and CDR2 are SGHTA and FQGNSA. The germline V and J ends were trimmed by 6 bases and 3 bases, with 11 bases remaining between them. This CDR3 reads CASRPRADYGYTF. CDR3 nucleotide sequence: TGTGCCAGCAGACCCAGGGCCGACTATGGCTACACCTTC.

The V and J genes are TRBV10-3 and TRBJ2-7, with 7 bases identical to TRBD1. CDR3 length: 14 residues. With 3 bases clipped from V and 2 bases from J, the junction kept 4 bases outside the gene matches. Germline V gives CDR1 ENHRY, CDR2 SYGVKD. The CDR3 DNA is TGTGCCATCAGTGACTCAGGACAGGCCTACGAGCAGTACGTC. Its protein product is CAISDSGQAYEQYV.

The V and J genes are TRBV9 and TRBJ2-3, with D perhaps matching TRBD1 (5 bases). Germline assignment: CDR1 SGDLS and CDR2 YYNGEE. The CDR3 runs to 16 residues. Trimming stripped 0 bases from V and 5 bases from J, with 16 bases between. Written as DNA, the CDR3 is TGTGCCAGCAGCGTAGAACCAGGGTTGAGTGTAGATACGCAGTATTTT. This encodes CASSVEPGLSVDTQYF.

The table lists this clone with a count of one. The chain couples TRBV30 to TRBJ1-1, with D possibly TRBD1 on 5 matching bases. Germline lookup yields CDR1 GTSNPN and CDR2 SVGIG (reference sequence). V was trimmed by 5 bases and J by 6 bases, leaving 13 bases between them. CDR3 size: 12 residues. CDR3 DNA: TGTGCCTGGGCACGCGACAGAGCTGAAGCTTTCTTT. Amino acids: CAWARDRAEAFF.

This chain links TRBV4-1 with TRBJ2-1; 10 bases match TRBD1. CDR1 MGHRA and CDR2 YSYEKL come from the germline V gene. V shed 4 bases, J shed 3 bases, and the junction held 3 bases outside the gene matches. The CDR3 sequence is 15 residues long. CDR3 in amino acids: CASSRQGAGYNEQFF. In DNA form, the CDR3 reads TGCGCCAGCAGCCGACAGGGGGCGGGCTACAATGAGCAGTTCTTC.

This sequence joins TRBV9 and TRBJ2-3, with 8 bases that match TRBD2. V gave up 4 bases and J gave up 4 bases; unmatched junction bases: 8. The CDR3 is made up of 15 amino acids. CDR1 SGDLS and CDR2 YYNGEE come from the germline V gene. For the CDR3, the DNA is TGTGCCAGCAGCCCTACTAGCGGAAGTGCAGATACGCAGTATTTT. Translated: CASSPTSGSADTQYF.

V gene TRBV5-4 combines with J gene TRBJ2-3; TRBD2 is a possible D gene (6 bases). Germline lookup yields CDR1 SGHNT and CDR2 YYREEE (reference sequence). This CDR3 is 13 amino acids long. V lost 3 bases and J lost 1, with 6 bases in between. DNA for the CDR3: TGTGCCAGCAGCTCGGGAGGCACAGATACGCAGTATTTT. Translation: CASSSGGTDTQYF.

The J gene is TRBJ1-1, the V gene TRBV9, with 8 bases identical to TRBD1. This CDR3 is 15 amino acids long. The V gene's germline CDR1 is SGDLS and CDR2 YYNGEE. J was trimmed by 3 bases and V by 0 bases; bases with no gene match: 4. In DNA form, the CDR3 reads TGTGCCAGCAGCGTAGGCGGACAGGGTTACACTGAAGCTTTCTTT. It encodes CASSVGGQGYTEAFF.

J is TRBJ1-5 and V is TRBV15; D ambiguous. Trimming pared 0 bases from V and 8 bases from J, leaving 8 bases between. Germline CDR1 reads LNHNV; CDR2 reads YYDKDF (reference sequence). The CDR3 runs to 13 residues. CDR3 protein: CATSRDRLEPQHF. CDR3 bases: TGTGCCACCAGCAGAGACAGGTTGGAGCCCCAGCATTTT.

The rearrangement links TRBV5-1 to TRBJ2-1; no clear D gene. CDR1 SGHRS and CDR2 YFSETQ come from the germline V gene. The CDR3 is 15 residues long. The V end was cut by 0 bases, the J end by 1 base, with 8 bases between. CDR3 loop: CASSLELPSYNEQFF. DNA of the CDR3: TGCGCCAGCAGCTTGGAACTACCTTCCTACAATGAGCAGTTCTTC.